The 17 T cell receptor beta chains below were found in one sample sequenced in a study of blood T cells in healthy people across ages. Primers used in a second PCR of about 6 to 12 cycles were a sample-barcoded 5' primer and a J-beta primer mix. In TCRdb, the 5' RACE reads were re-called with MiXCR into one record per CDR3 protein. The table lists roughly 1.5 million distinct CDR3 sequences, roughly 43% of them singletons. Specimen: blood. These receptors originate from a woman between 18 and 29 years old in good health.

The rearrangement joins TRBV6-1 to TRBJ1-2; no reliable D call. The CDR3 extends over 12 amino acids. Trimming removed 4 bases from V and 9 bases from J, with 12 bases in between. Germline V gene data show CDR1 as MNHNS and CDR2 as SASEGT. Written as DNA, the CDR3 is TGTGCCAGCAGTGGTTCGGATGGGAGCTACACCTTC. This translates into CASSGSDGSYTF.

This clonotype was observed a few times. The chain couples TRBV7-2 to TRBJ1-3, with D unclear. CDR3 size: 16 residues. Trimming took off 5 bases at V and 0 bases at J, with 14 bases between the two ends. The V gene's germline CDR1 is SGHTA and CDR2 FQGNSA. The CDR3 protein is CASSPRRDSSGNTIYF. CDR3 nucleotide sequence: TGTGCCAGCAGCCCCCGACGTGATAGCTCTGGAAACACCATATATTTT. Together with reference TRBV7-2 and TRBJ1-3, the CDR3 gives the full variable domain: GAGVSQSPSNKVTEKGKDVELRCDPISGHTALYWYRQSLGQGLEFLIYFQGNSAPDKSGLPSDRFSAERTGGSVSTLTIQRTQQEDSAVYLCASSPRRDSSGNTIYFGEGSWLTVV.

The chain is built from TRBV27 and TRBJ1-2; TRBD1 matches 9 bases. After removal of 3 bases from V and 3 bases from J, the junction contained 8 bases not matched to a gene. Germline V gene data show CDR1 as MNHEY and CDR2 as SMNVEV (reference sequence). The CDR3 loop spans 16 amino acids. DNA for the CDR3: TGTGCCAGCAGTTTTAGAGGGGACAGGGAATACTATGGCTACACCTTC. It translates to CASSFRGDREYYGYTF.

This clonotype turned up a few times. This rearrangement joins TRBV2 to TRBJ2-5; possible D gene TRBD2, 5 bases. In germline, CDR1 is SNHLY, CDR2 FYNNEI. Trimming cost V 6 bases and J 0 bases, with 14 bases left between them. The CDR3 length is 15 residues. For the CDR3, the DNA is TGTGCCAGCAGAGACGATGGACTCTACCAAGAGACCCAGTACTTC. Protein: CASRDDGLYQETQYF.

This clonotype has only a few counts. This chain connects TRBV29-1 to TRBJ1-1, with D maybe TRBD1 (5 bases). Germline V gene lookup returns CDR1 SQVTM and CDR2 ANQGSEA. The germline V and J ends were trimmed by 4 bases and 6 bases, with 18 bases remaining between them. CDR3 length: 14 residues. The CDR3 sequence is CSVVGPGTLAEAFF. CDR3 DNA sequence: TGCAGCGTTGTAGGTCCGGGGACGTTAGCTGAAGCTTTCTTT.

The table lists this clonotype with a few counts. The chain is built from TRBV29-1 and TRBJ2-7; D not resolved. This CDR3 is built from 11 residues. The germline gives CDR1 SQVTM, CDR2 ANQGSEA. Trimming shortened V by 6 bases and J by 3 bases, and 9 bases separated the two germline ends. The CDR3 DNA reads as TGCAGCGTGCTGGCCGTCTACGAGCAGTACTTC. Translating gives CSVLAVYEQYF.

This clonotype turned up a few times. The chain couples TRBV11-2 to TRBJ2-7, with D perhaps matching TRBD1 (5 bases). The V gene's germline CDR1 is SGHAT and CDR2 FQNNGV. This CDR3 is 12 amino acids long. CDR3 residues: CGQQGASYEQYF. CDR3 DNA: TGTGGACAGCAAGGCGCGTCCTACGAGCAGTACTTC.

The CDR3 DNA sequence: TGTGCCAGCAGCTTAGTGAGGGGCCGGTACTGCACCTTC. Translation: CASSLVRGRYCTF. V and J are TRBV7-9 and TRBJ1-2, with D possibly being TRBD1 (5 bases). Trimming pared 1 base from V and 13 bases from J, leaving 16 bases between. Per the germline V gene, CDR1 is SEHNR and CDR2 is FQNEAQ (reference sequence). The CDR3 totals 13 residues.

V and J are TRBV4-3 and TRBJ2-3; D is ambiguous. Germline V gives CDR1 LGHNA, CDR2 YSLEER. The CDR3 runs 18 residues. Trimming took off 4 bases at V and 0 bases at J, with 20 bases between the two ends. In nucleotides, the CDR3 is TGCGCCAGCAGCCTCTCTCCGCCCGGCTGTACTAGCACAGATACGCAGTATTTT. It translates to CASSLSPPGCTSTDTQYF.

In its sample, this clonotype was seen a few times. The CDR3 region has the DNA TGCGCCAGCAGCCAAGATTCCCTAGCGGGTGCCAAAAGGAGGAATGAGCAGTTCTTC. As protein: CASSQDSLAGAKRRNEQFF. The rearrangement links TRBV4-1 to TRBJ2-1; 8 nucleotides agree with TRBD2. V lost 0 bases, J lost 7 bases, and 17 bases stayed unmatched. The CDR3 is 19 amino acids. Germline V gene sequence: CDR1 MGHRA, CDR2 YSYEKL.

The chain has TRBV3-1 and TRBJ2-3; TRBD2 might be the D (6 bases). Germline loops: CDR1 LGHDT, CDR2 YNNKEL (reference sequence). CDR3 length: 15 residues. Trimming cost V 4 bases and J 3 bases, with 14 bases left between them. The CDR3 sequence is CASSPDIGGTDTQYF. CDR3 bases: TGTGCCAGCAGCCCAGATATTGGGGGGACAGATACGCAGTATTTT.

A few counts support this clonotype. The CDR3 region is CASRPGLDNEQFF. In DNA form, the CDR3 reads TGTGCCAGCAGACCGGGACTGGACAATGAGCAGTTCTTC. The chain employs TRBV7-9 and TRBJ2-1; possibly TRBD2 for D (6 bases). From germline, CDR1 is SEHNR and CDR2 FQNEAQ (reference sequence). The CDR3 extends over 13 amino acids. The ends were cut back, 6 bases at V and 5 bases at J, with 11 bases in the middle.

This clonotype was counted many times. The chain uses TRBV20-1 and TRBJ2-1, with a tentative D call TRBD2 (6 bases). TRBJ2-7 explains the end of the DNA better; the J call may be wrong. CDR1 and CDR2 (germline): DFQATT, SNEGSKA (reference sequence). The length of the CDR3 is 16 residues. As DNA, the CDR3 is TGCAGTGCTAGAGATTTGGCGGGGAGCTCCTACAATGAGCAGTACTTC. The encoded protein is CSARDLAGSSYNEQYF.

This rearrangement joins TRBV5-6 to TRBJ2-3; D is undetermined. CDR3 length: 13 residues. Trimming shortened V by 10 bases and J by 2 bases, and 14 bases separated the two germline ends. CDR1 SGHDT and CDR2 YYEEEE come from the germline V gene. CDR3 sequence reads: CASSGMATDTQYF. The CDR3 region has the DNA TGTGCCTCCTCAGGCATGGCCACAGATACGCAGTATTTT. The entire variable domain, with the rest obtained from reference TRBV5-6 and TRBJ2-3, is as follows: DAGVTQSPTHLIKTRGQQVTLRCSPKSGHDTVSWYQQALGQGPQFIFQYYEEEERQRGNFPDRFSGHQFPNYSSELNVNALLLGDSALYLCASSGMATDTQYFGPGTRLTVL.

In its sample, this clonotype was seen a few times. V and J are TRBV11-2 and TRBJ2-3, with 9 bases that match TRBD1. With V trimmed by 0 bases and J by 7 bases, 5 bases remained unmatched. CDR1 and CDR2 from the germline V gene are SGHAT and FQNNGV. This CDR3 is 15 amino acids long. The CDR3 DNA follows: TGTGCCAGCAGCTTAGATTTGGGACAGGGTTATACGCAGTATTTT. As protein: CASSLDLGQGYTQYF.

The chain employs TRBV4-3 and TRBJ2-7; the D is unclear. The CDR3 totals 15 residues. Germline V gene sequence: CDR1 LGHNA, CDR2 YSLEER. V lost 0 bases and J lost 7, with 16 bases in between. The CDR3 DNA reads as TGCGCCAGCAGCCAAGATCTCGGCAACTACCGGGAGCAGTACTTC. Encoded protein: CASSQDLGNYREQYF.

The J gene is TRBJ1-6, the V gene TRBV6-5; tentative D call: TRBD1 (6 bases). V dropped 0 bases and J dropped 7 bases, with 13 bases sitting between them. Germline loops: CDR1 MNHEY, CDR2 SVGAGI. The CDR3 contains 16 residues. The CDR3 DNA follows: TGTGCCAGCAGTTACTCGAGCAGGGGTCGAAATTCACCCCTCCACTTT. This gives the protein CASSYSSRGRNSPLHF.